These 30 T cell receptor beta chains share one sample of origin, sequenced in a study of CD8+ T cells in alopecia areata. RNA extraction and reverse transcription yielded cDNA as sequencing template. Repertoires were generated with immunoSEQ multiplex PCR, while TCRdb's copy carries only in-frame clones and drops some. The sample has approximately 200,000 clones; roughly three fifths are singletons. The treatment denotes: oral pan-JAK inhibitor, 5-10 mg twice daily. The sequences come from CD4+ T cells sorted from blood, collected at week 4, from a patient treated with tofacitinib. The source is a human donor with alopecia areata.

This clone was counted a few times. V and J are TRBV4-2 and TRBJ2-1; perhaps TRBD2 as D (6 bases). The germline CDR1 and CDR2 sequences are LGHNA and YNFKEQ. The CDR3 is 14 amino acids. The ends were cut back, 1 base at V and 9 bases at J, with 13 bases in the middle. CDR3 residues: CASSQVGGAPEQFF. CDR3 coding DNA: TGTGCCAGCAGCCAAGTGGGGGGAGCACCTGAGCAGTTCTTC.

This clone was counted between two and nine times. This same CDR3 is encoded by further DNA sequences in the sample. The V and J genes are TRBV30 and TRBJ1-3; no clear D gene. Trimming removed 2 bases at V and 4 bases at J, with 3 bases between. Germline CDR1 GTSNPN, CDR2 SVGIG (reference sequence). The CDR3 sequence is 11 residues long. For the CDR3, the DNA is TGTGCCTGGAGTACGGGAAACACCATATATTTT. Translating gives CAWSTGNTIYF.

The V gene is TRBV15, the J gene TRBJ1-2, with 7 nucleotides matching TRBD1. Trimming cost V 2 bases and J 6 bases; bases outside gene matches: 6. The CDR3 loop spans 14 amino acids. Germline loops: CDR1 LNHNV, CDR2 YYDKDF (reference sequence). The CDR3, as DNA: TGTGCCACCAGCAGAAACGACAGGGCAGATGGCTACACCTTC. This sequence encodes CATSRNDRADGYTF.

This clone was seen a single time. The rearrangement uses TRBV4-3 and TRBJ2-7; D might be TRBD1 (6 bases). Trimming took 1 base from V and 5 from J, leaving 15 bases between them. Germline CDR1 is LGHNA and CDR2 is YSLEER. This CDR3 region has 15 residues. The CDR3 region has the DNA TGCGCCAGCAGCCAAGCGGACAGTCCGAGAGACGAGCAGTACTTC. It is translated as CASSQADSPRDEQYF.

As DNA, the CDR3 is TGTGCCACCAGCAGGTCCGGACAGGGGAACACCGGGGAGCTGTTTTTT. Amino acids: CATSRSGQGNTGELFF. The chain uses TRBV15 and TRBJ2-2; TRBD1 agrees at 8 bases. The CDR3 runs to 16 residues. Germline CDR1 is LNHNV and CDR2 is YYDKDF (reference sequence). The ends lost 3 bases at V and 1 base at J; junction bases unmatched: 4.

V is TRBV4-2 and J is TRBJ1-5; 8 bases are shared with TRBD1. Unmatched junction bases numbered 3, after V lost 1 base and J lost 4 bases. CDR3 length: 15 amino acids. CDR1 is LGHNA, CDR2 YNFKEQ, per germline. CDR3 residues: CASSQADRANQPQHF. Written as DNA, the CDR3 is TGTGCCAGCAGCCAAGCGGACAGGGCTAATCAGCCCCAGCATTTT.

CDR3 DNA sequence: TGTGCCTGGAGGAGGGGTACTAACTATGGCTACACCTTC. Its protein is CAWRRGTNYGYTF. The chain carries TRBV30 and TRBJ1-2, with D perhaps matching TRBD1 (5 bases). V lost 3 bases to trimming and J lost 0 bases, with 8 bases between them. CDR3 length equals 13 residues. The germline V gene has CDR1 GTSNPN and CDR2 SVGIG (reference sequence).

This chain links TRBV19 with TRBJ2-1, with D possibly being TRBD2 (6 bases). From germline, CDR1 is LNHDA and CDR2 SQIVND (reference sequence). The CDR3 runs 16 residues. V was clipped by 5 bases and J by 0 bases, with 14 bases between them. In DNA form, the CDR3 reads TGTGCCAGTAGTCGTACTCGGGAGAGCTCCTACAATGAGCAGTTCTTC. This codes for CASSRTRESSYNEQFF.

The chain carries TRBV5-1 and TRBJ2-7; D may be TRBD2 (5 bases). Germline V CDR1 and CDR2: SGHRS, YFSETQ. CDR3 length: 14 amino acids. V was trimmed by 4 bases and J by 7 bases, leaving 18 bases between them. CDR3 coding DNA: TGCGCCAGCAGCACTGCCCGGCCACCGGGGGAGCAGTACTTC. Residues: CASSTARPPGEQYF.

The chain joins TRBV29-1 to TRBJ2-3, with 7 bases lining up with TRBD2. Trimming cost V 8 bases and J 10 bases; bases outside gene matches: 9. CDR3 length: 11 residues. CDR1 SQVTM and CDR2 ANQGSEA come from the germline V gene. For the CDR3, the DNA is TGCAGCCTTACCACTGGGGGGGCGCAGTATTTT. Amino acid sequence: CSLTTGGAQYF.

The J gene is TRBJ2-1, the V gene TRBV4-2, with 8 bases that match TRBD2. Per the germline V gene, CDR1 is LGHNA and CDR2 is YNFKEQ. The CDR3 is made up of 15 amino acids. Trimming removed 6 bases from V and 0 bases from J; junction bases left unmatched: 4. The DNA for the CDR3 is TGTGCCAGCAGGAGGAGCGGGAGCTCCTACAATGAGCAGTTCTTC. It codes for CASRRSGSSYNEQFF.

Details on this clone: An end of the junction differs from the germline gene, which may be a read error. V gene TRBV7-7 combines with J gene TRBJ2-3; D ambiguous. The CDR3 length is 16 residues. Germline loops: CDR1 SSHAT, CDR2 FNYEAQ (reference sequence). For the CDR3, the DNA is TGTGCTAGCAGCTTAGCTCCTAGTCCTGGCACAGATACGCAGTATTTT. Translation gives CASSLAPSPGTDTQYF.

This clone was counted a few times. CDR3 DNA: TGCGCCAGCAGCCAAGTACAGGGGAGGGGGCCCCAGCATTTT. Translated: CASSQVQGRGPQHF. The V call is TRBV4-3, the J call TRBJ1-5, with 7 bases matching TRBD1. The CDR3 length is 14 residues. Germline V gene sequence: CDR1 LGHNA, CDR2 YSLEER. Trimming took 1 base from V and 9 from J; bases not matched to a gene: 6.

V and J are TRBV28 and TRBJ1-5; D call uncertain. This CDR3 has 15 residues. Trimming left V 3 bases short and J 4 bases short, with 13 bases between. Germline V gene sequence: CDR1 MDHEN, CDR2 SYDVKM. The CDR3 nucleotides are TGTGCCAGCAGTTTTTCAGGAGGCTCTAATCAGCCCCAGCATTTT. Amino acid sequence: CASSFSGGSNQPQHF.

This chain uses TRBV27 with TRBJ2-6; either TRBD1 or TRBD2 may fit D (5 bases each). Germline assignment: CDR1 MNHEY and CDR2 SMNVEV (reference sequence). Trimming took 4 bases from V and 4 from J, leaving 11 bases between them. The CDR3 spans 15 residues. CDR3: CASSSLGTGANVLTF. The DNA for the CDR3 is TGTGCCAGCAGTTCCCTCGGGACCGGGGCCAACGTCCTGACTTTC.

The chain combines TRBV5-1 with TRBJ2-7, with D possibly called TRBD1 or TRBD2 (5 bases each). Germline V gene sequence: CDR1 SGHRS, CDR2 YFSETQ. The CDR3 has 15 residues. The V gene lost 4 bases and the J gene lost 5 bases, with 19 bases spanning the gap. The CDR3 here is CASSSGTASYHEQYF. CDR3 coding DNA: TGCGCCAGCAGCAGTGGGACCGCTTCTTACCACGAGCAGTACTTC.

This chain links TRBV11-2 with TRBJ2-1; D possibly corresponds to TRBD2 (6 bases). The CDR3 extends over 14 amino acids. Germline V lookup: CDR1 SGHAT, CDR2 FQNNGV. V was clipped by 1 base and J by 7 bases, with 11 bases between them. CDR3 coding DNA: TGTGCCAGCAGCTTAGTAGGGGCGGGGAATGAGCAGTTCTTC. It codes for CASSLVGAGNEQFF.

V and J are TRBV30 and TRBJ2-1, with D unclear. Trimming shortened V by 6 bases and J by 7 bases, and 10 bases separated the two germline ends. Germline CDR1 GTSNPN, CDR2 SVGIG (reference sequence). The CDR3 has 11 residues. The CDR3 bases are TGTGCCTGCCCCTTCGGGAATGAGCAGTTCTTC. Its protein is CACPFGNEQFF.

The gene calls are TRBV30 and TRBJ1-1, with no clear D. CDR3 length equals 14 residues. The germline V gene encodes CDR1 GTSNPN and CDR2 SVGIG (reference sequence). The ends were cut back, 5 bases at V and 6 bases at J, with 19 bases in the middle. Written as DNA, the CDR3 is TGTGCCTGGGCCCAGACCCTACGAAGCGCTGAAGCTTTCTTT. This encodes CAWAQTLRSAEAFF.

The chain has TRBV27 and TRBJ1-5; possibly TRBD1 for D (5 bases). The length of the CDR3 is 13 residues. V was shortened by 4 bases and J by 2 bases, with 6 bases between the two germline ends. CDR1 and CDR2 from the germline V gene are MNHEY and SMNVEV (reference sequence). The CDR3 region is CASSWGGNQPQHF. CDR3 nucleotides: TGTGCCAGCAGTTGGGGGGGCAATCAGCCCCAGCATTTT.

The V call is TRBV23-1, the J call TRBJ2-7; TRBD1 might be the D (6 bases). TRBV23-1 is an ORF, with its function uncertain. The V end lost 4 bases, the J end lost 5 bases, and 18 bases lay between the germline ends. The CDR3 covers 15 residues. The CDR3 sequence is CASSPPIRGKNEQYF. CDR3 nucleotide sequence: TGCGCCAGCAGTCCTCCCATCAGGGGAAAGAACGAGCAGTACTTC.

This clone has more than one count but fewer than ten. The V gene is TRBV30, the J gene TRBJ1-3; D is ambiguous. V was shortened by 0 bases and J by 4 bases, with 7 bases between the two germline ends. The V gene's germline CDR1 is GTSNPN and CDR2 SVGIG (reference sequence). The CDR3 totals 13 residues. CDR3 amino acids: CAWSVPGGNTIYF. CDR3 sequence (DNA): TGTGCCTGGAGTGTACCGGGAGGAAACACCATATATTTT.

This clone has more than one count but fewer than ten. This rearrangement joins TRBV29-1 to TRBJ2-1, with a tentative D call TRBD2 (6 bases). Trimming removed 4 bases from V and 6 bases from J, with 16 bases in between. CDR1 and CDR2 from the germline V gene are SQVTM and ANQGSEA. CDR3 size: 14 residues. CDR3 sequence (DNA): TGCAGCGTTGCGATCGGGAGAAGGGGCAATGAGCAGTTCTTC. The encoded protein is CSVAIGRRGNEQFF.

Only a few counts were recorded for this clone. The genes are TRBV5-1 and TRBJ2-7; D not resolved. CDR1 is SGHRS and CDR2 is YFSETQ in the germline V gene. The CDR3 covers 15 residues. With 4 bases removed from V and 4 bases from J, the gap between germline ends came to 18 bases. CDR3 amino acids: CASSERRGLTYEQYF. The CDR3 nucleotides read TGCGCCAGCAGCGAGCGAAGAGGATTGACTTACGAGCAGTACTTC. Together with reference TRBV5-1 and TRBJ2-7, the CDR3 gives the full variable domain: KAGVTQTPRYLIKTRGQQVTLSCSPISGHRSVSWYQQTPGQGLQFLFEYFSETQRNKGNFPGRFSGRQFSNSRSEMNVSTLELGDSALYLCASSERRGLTYEQYFGPGTRLTVT.

In this sample, this clone turned up once. Other DNA sequences in this sample translate to the same CDR3. The chain recombines TRBV30 with TRBJ2-7; no firm D call. V shed 0 bases and J shed 2 bases, with 2 bases lying between them. The CDR3 is made up of 11 amino acids. Looked up from germline, CDR1 is GTSNPN and CDR2 is SVGIG (reference sequence). The CDR3 loop reads CAWSVAYEQYF. CDR3 coding DNA: TGTGCCTGGAGTGTAGCCTACGAGCAGTACTTC. Drawing the rest from reference TRBV30 and TRBJ2-7, the complete variable domain is SQTIHQWPATLVQPVGSPLSLECTVEGTSNPNLYWYRQAAGRGLQLLFYSVGIGQISSEVPQNLSASRPQDRQFILSSKKLLLSDSGFYLCAWSVAYEQYFGPGTRLTVT.

The sample holds one count of this clone. V gene TRBV4-3 combines with J gene TRBJ2-5, with 8 bases that match TRBD1. This CDR3 has 13 residues. The germline gives CDR1 LGHNA, CDR2 YSLEER. V shed 8 bases, J shed 5 bases, and the junction held 7 bases outside the gene matches. CDR3 nucleotide sequence: TGCGCCAGCGGACAGGGTCTAGAGGAGACCCAGTACTTC. It specifies CASGQGLEETQYF.

This sequence joins TRBV29-1 and TRBJ2-2; D possibly corresponds to TRBD1 (6 bases). Trimming stripped 5 bases from V and 3 bases from J, with 13 bases between. Germline CDR1 is SQVTM and CDR2 is ANQGSEA. This CDR3 has 14 residues. The CDR3 protein is CSVRAGTYTGELFF. The DNA for the CDR3 is TGCAGCGTTAGGGCAGGGACATACACCGGGGAGCTGTTTTTT.

V usage is TRBV4-2 and J usage is TRBJ2-7; 7 positions match TRBD2. CDR3 length equals 16 residues. The V gene's germline CDR1 is LGHNA and CDR2 YNFKEQ. V lost 0 bases to trimming and J lost 2 bases; unmatched junction nucleotides: 7. This CDR3 reads CASSQDLWLAAYEQYF. The CDR3 nucleotides read TGTGCCAGCAGCCAAGATCTGTGGCTAGCGGCCTACGAGCAGTACTTC.

The V and J genes are TRBV5-1 and TRBJ2-1; TRBD2 agrees at 13 bases. Trimming at V came to 4 bases and at J to 6 bases, leaving 4 bases not matched to a gene. Germline V gene sequence: CDR1 SGHRS, CDR2 YFSETQ. The CDR3 runs 15 residues. CDR3 nucleotide sequence: TGCGCCAGCAGCACGGGACTAGCGGGACGCAATGAGCAGTTCTTC. Amino acid sequence: CASSTGLAGRNEQFF.

On this clone: Just one base apart from a much larger clone, this may be a read error. The CDR3 sequence is CASSLGRAQETQYF. The CDR3 DNA sequence: TGTGCCAGCAGCTTGGGGCGGGCCCAAGAGACCCAGTACTTC. The chain couples TRBV5-4 to TRBJ2-5; TRBD2 is a possible D gene (5 bases). V gave up 0 bases and J gave up 1 base, with 7 bases separating them. The CDR3 is made up of 14 amino acids. Germline CDR1 reads SGHNT; CDR2 reads YYREEE (reference sequence).